The clone carrying this TCR beta chain was picked up a small number of times. Its antigen is not identified. Other nucleotide sequences from this sample produce the same CDR3. The entirety of the isolated RNA underwent reverse transcription, so expressed TCRB transcripts were sequenced. TCRdb's copy holds only in-frame clones and misses some; the assay was immunoSEQ multiplex PCR. The table has a few hundred thousand clones, around 26% seen once. This sample was included in a study of beta chain features in type 1 diabetes. Notes on the study in general: Whatever favoring of shorter templates PCR might show would apply equally to patients and controls. Among patients with Type 1 diabetes, TCRB CDR3s were moderately but significantly shorter in every one of the four CD4+ subsets.

The source of this sequence is a young man in good health. Specimen: central memory CD4+ T cells from blood.

Here the CDR3 DNA reads TGTGCCAGCAGTATTCGGGATCAGCCCCAGCATTTT. The encoded protein is CASSIRDQPQHF. The chain carries TRBV5-6 and TRBJ1-5; D not certain. The germline V gene encodes CDR1 SGHDT and CDR2 YYEEEE. V lost 5 bases to trimming and J lost 5 bases, with 8 bases between them. CDR3 size: 12 residues.